This TCR beta chain was observed in a study of blood T cell repertoires in COVID-19 (TCRdb year 2020). Regarding the study in general: The collaborator samples originated in the United States, Italy and Spain and spanned the acute and convalescent phases of COVID-19. Where HLA class I and class II types were available, the types were taken from metadata supplied by the sample provider, not from assay-based typing. The sample metadata nearly always contained a de-identified subject ID, COVID-19 status, age in years and sex. The samples were drawn from two sources: the first 160 participants of the ongoing ImmuneRACE study, and 1,000 to 1,500 subjects contributed by 6 global collaborators. Subjects who had been exposed to COVID-19, were actively infected with it, or had recovered from it provided the deeply sampled blood TCRbeta repertoires that made up the dataset. The material from the prospective study consisted of cDNA or gDNA derived from T cells, B-cell-depleted T cells, or PBMCs. A freely available public database, intended as a resource for researchers studying the immune response to SARS-CoV-2, is where the repertoires were released. The paper as a whole reports these results and caveats: The amount of clinical and demographic metadata varied by source and participant and was provided uncurated.

The collaborating institutions used their own protocols to collect whole blood in K2EDTA tubes. For TCRbeta analysis, collaborators shipped samples in one of three forms: frozen whole blood, isolated PBMCs, or DNA extracted from either of those sample types. TCRbeta CDR3 regions were amplified from genomic DNA by means of the immunoSEQ Assay, a bias-controlled multiplex PCR. Under the source paper's analysis protocol: Within the assay, amplification of reference gene primers was used to estimate how many nucleated cells each sample contained. Sequence reads were collapsed and filtered to measure the absolute abundance of every unique TCRbeta CDR3 rearrangement. For each sample, productive Simpson clonality was calculated as the square root of Simpson's diversity index across productive rearrangements. Drawn from immuneACCESS, this table holds only the in-frame rearrangements with V and J called that TCRdb kept. Clones are partly lost; checked studies trace under half to an unresolved V gene and leave the rest unexplained. Clonal size and the V and J genes are those of that table, whereas D and trimming came from the DNA. This sample comprises about 59,000 clones, about 86% of them detected only once. The ten largest clones represent approximately 30% of the sample.

Germline trimming: 5 bases from V, 7 bases from J; junction bases outside gene matches: 13. The CDR3 runs 16 amino acids, cysteine and phenylalanine included. This entry keeps only the CDR3 DNA: 48 bases, framed from base 1. CDR1 and CDR2, per the germline V gene, are SGHVS and FQNEAQ. In this sample, this clone turned up a few times. Its binding antigen is unknown. No much larger clone is present one base from it, and per-base qualities are unavailable. Here the chain combines TRBV7-8 and TRBJ2-2, with 7 bases matching TRBD2. This sequence was found in a woman aged 80 or older with active or convalescent COVID-19. What was sequenced was peripheral blood. The CDR3 is CASSPINPGRGGELFF. The nucleotide sequence reads as follows: TGTGCCAGCAGCCCAATAAATCCAGGGAGGGGCGGGGAGCTGTTTTTT.